This T cell receptor beta chain was recovered during a study of PD-1 blockade in mismatch repair-deficient tumors. The CDR3 is 11 amino acids. CDR1 is SQVTM, CDR2 ANQGSEA, per germline. V was clipped by 3 bases and J by 6 bases, with 7 bases between them. The assay was immunoSEQ multiplex PCR, and TCRdb's table has in-frame clones only and misses some. The sample has tens of thousands of clones, approximately 80% seen once. The sample in question was peripheral blood, obtained 2 weeks after starting pembrolizumab. The receptor's source is an adult with mismatch repair-deficient cancer. The rearrangement links TRBV29-1 to TRBJ2-3; no clear D gene. The chain's CDR3 is CSVETRDTQYF. In DNA form, the CDR3 reads TGCAGCGTTGAGACGCGGGATACGCAGTATTTT.